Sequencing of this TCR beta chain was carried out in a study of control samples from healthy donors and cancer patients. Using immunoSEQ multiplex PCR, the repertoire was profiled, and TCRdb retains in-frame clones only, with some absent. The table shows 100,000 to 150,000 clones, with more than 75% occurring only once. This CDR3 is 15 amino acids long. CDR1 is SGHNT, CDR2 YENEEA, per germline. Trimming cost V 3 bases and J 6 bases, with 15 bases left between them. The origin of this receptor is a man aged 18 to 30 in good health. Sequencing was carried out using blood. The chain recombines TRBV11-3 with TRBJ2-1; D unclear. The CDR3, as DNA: TGTGCCAGCAGCTTTGGGTCAGGAAGCTTCAATGAGCAGTTCTTC. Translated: CASSFGSGSFNEQFF. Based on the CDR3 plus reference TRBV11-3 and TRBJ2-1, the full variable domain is EAGVVQSPRYKIIEKKQPVAFWCNPISGHNTLYWYLQNLGQGPELLIRYENEEAVDDSQLPKDRFSAERLKGVDSTLKIQPAELGDSAVYLCASSFGSGSFNEQFFGPGTRLTVL.